These T cell receptor beta chains were read from a single sample in a study of T-cell reconstitution after alpha-beta-depleted transplantation in children. TCRdb recomputed calls from the PCR reads with MiXCR, one row per CDR3 protein. Here the sample spans fewer than 200,000 distinct CDR3 sequences, about 6.8% being singletons. This specimen was PBMCs from the stem cell graft donor, taken from the stem cell graft. These receptors all stem from a human donor who donated a stem cell graft to a child with Wiskott-Aldrich syndrome. Both conserved end residues are part of each CDR3. D genes are given only for firm matches. Only part of the rows carry a size: once, few, many, or a class if the clone is expanded.

TRBV7-2	many	TRBJ1-1	-	TGTGCCAGCAGCCCATGGCCTGGGATGAACACTGAAGCTTTCTTT	CASSPWPGMNTEAFF
TRBV20-1	few	TRBJ1-1	-	TGCAGTGCTAGAGGGGGCGCGGCTGAAGCTTTCTTT	CSARGGAAEAFF
TRBV29-1	many	TRBJ2-2	TRBD2	TGCAGCGTTGAATTCAGCAGACTAGCGGGGGAGGGCACCGGGGAGCTGTTTTTT	CSVEFSRLAGEGTGELFF
TRBV6-5	many	TRBJ2-7	-	TGTGCCAGCAGTTACGCGCAGGGGGGAAGGTCTGGGGTAGGCTACGAGCAGTACTTC	CASSYAQGGRSGVGYEQYF
TRBV5-1	many	TRBJ2-2	-	TGCGCCAGCCAGGTTTCGGTCCCGAACACCGGGGAGCTGTTTTTT	CASQVSVPNTGELFF
TRBV7-8	many	TRBJ2-3	TRBD2	TGTGCCAGCAGCCCCATCCTAGCGGATCAGTATTTT	CASSPILADQYF
TRBV15	many	TRBJ2-7	-	TGTGCCACCAGCAGAGATTGGGCAGCTTCTGGGGAGCAGTACTTC	CATSRDWAASGEQYF
TRBV11-2	-	TRBJ2-7	-	TGTGCCAGCAGCTTAGGATCCTCATTCTACGAGCAGTACTTC	CASSLGSSFYEQYF
TRBV2	few	TRBJ2-6	-	TGTGCCAGCAGTGAGAACTCTGGGGCCAACGTCCTGACTTTC	CASSENSGANVLTF
TRBV20-1	-	TRBJ2-1	-	TGCAGTTGTGGGGGCGAGGCAGCGGGGAAAGGGAGGAATGAGCAGTTCTTC	CSCGGEAAGKGRNEQFF
TRBV20-1	many	TRBJ2-1	TRBD2	TGCAGTGCTAGAGAGGGTAGCGGGAATTACAATGAGCAGTTCTTC	CSAREGSGNYNEQFF
TRBV4-1	-	TRBJ1-2	TRBD1	TGCGCCAGCAGCCTCTCTCGACAGGGCTACTATGGCTACACCTTC	CASSLSRQGYYGYTF
TRBV4-1	many	TRBJ1-4	-	TGCGCCAGCAGCCAAGAACAGTCTAATGAAAAACTGTTTTTT	CASSQEQSNEKLFF
TRBV30	-	TRBJ2-1	-	TGTGCCTGTAATAGGAGGGAGTGGGACAGTGAGCAGTTCTTC	CACNRREWDSEQFF
TRBV15	many	TRBJ1-1	-	TGTGCCACCAGCGGGAGGGGGAACACTGAAGCTTTCTTT	CATSGRGNTEAFF
TRBV6-6	many	TRBJ2-3	-	TGTGCCAGCAGTCGGGGGCCGGATACGCAGTATTTT	CASSRGPDTQYF
TRBV14	many	TRBJ2-3	TRBD2	TGTGCCAGCAGCCACTGGAACCAGCGGGAGAAGGTGGCGCAGTATTTT	CASSHWNQREKVAQYF
TRBV4-3	-	TRBJ2-2	TRBD2	TGCGCCAGCAGCCAATTCGGGGGACTAGCGGGAGTAACCGGGGAGCTGTTTTTT	CASSQFGGLAGVTGELFF
TRBV7-6	many	TRBJ2-2	TRBD2	TGTGCCAGCAGCTTAAGGAGCGGGGCCCGCACCGGGGAGCTGTTTTTT	CASSLRSGARTGELFF
TRBV5-1	-	TRBJ2-7	-	TGCGCCAGCAGCTCCCCATCCCATATCGACAACTCCTACGAGCAGTACTTC	CASSSPSHIDNSYEQYF
TRBV30	many	TRBJ2-1	TRBD1	TGTGCCCGGAACTCAAGGACAGGGTACGACAATGAGCAGTTCTTC	CARNSRTGYDNEQFF
TRBV29-1	many	TRBJ1-2	TRBD1	TGCAGCGTTGAGGCGAGGGGGCAGGTCTATGGCTACACCTTC	CSVEARGQVYGYTF
TRBV20-1	many	TRBJ2-1	-	TGCAGTGCTAGAGATCGTCTAGGAAACAATGAGCAGTTCTTC	CSARDRLGNNEQFF
TRBV15	many	TRBJ2-1	TRBD2	TGTGTAATAAGGGCTAGCGGCAACTACAATGAGCAGTTCTTC	CVIRASGNYNEQFF
TRBV5-1	many	TRBJ2-7	TRBD1	TGCGCCAGCAGCTCGTTCATCGGACAGGGCGGCTACGAGCAGTACTTC	CASSSFIGQGGYEQYF
TRBV24-1	many	TRBJ1-2	-	TGTGCCACCAGTGATTCTCGTCGGGACATAGGATATCATGGCTACACCTTC	CATSDSRRDIGYHGYTF
TRBV6-6	many	TRBJ2-7	-	TGTGCCAGCAGTGACCCCTACGAGCAGTACTTC	CASSDPYEQYF
TRBV20-1	many	TRBJ2-3	-	TGCAGTGCTGTACGGGGTCCAAACACAGATACGCAGTATTTT	CSAVRGPNTDTQYF
TRBV12-3/TRBV12-4	many	TRBJ2-2	-	TGTGCCAGCAGTTTTCGCATTACAGGGAACACCGGGGAGCTGTTTTTT	CASSFRITGNTGELFF
TRBV4-3	many	TRBJ2-2	-	TGCGCCAGCAGCCAAGAGGGACGGGAGAACACCGGGGAGCTGTTTTTT	CASSQEGRENTGELFF
TRBV7-9	-	TRBJ2-1	-	TGTGCCATGAGCTTCGGGCTGAAATACAATGAGCAGTTCTTC	CAMSFGLKYNEQFF
TRBV5-5	many	TRBJ1-4	-	TGTGCCAGCAGCTCAGAGGGGCGCACTAATGAAAAACTGTTTTTT	CASSSEGRTNEKLFF
TRBV7-2	few	TRBJ2-1	-	TGTGCCAGCTCGTGGATTTTGAGCTCCTACAATGAGCAGTTCTTC	CASSWILSSYNEQFF
TRBV28	many	TRBJ1-2	-	TGTGCCAGCAGGTCTACACAAGACTATGGCTACACCTTC	CASRSTQDYGYTF
TRBV20-1	few	TRBJ2-7	TRBD2	TGCAGTGCTCGTTTGGCTAGCGGGACATACTACGAGCAGTACTTC	CSARLASGTYYEQYF
TRBV24-1	many	TRBJ1-1	-	TGTGCCACCGGGGGCCCCCCGGACACTGAAGCTTTCTTT	CATGGPPDTEAFF
TRBV18	-	TRBJ1-1	-	TGTGCCAGCTCACCAAGGCCGCCTATGAACACTGAAGCTTTCTTT	CASSPRPPMNTEAFF
TRBV6-5	many	TRBJ1-1	-	TGTGCCAGCATTACAGGGAGCACCCCGAACACTGAAGCTTTCTTT	CASITGSTPNTEAFF
TRBV6-5	many	TRBJ2-4	TRBD1	TGTGCCAGCAGTTATGGTCGGGACAGCAAAAACATTCAGTACTTC	CASSYGRDSKNIQYF
TRBV20-1	many	TRBJ1-5	-	TGCAGTGCTAGTGGGGCAGTAAATCAGCCCCAGCATTTT	CSASGAVNQPQHF
TRBV7-2	many	TRBJ2-5	-	TGTGCCAGCAGCTCCCCAAGTAACAGACTGACGGAGACCCAGTACTTC	CASSSPSNRLTETQYF
TRBV5-1	many	TRBJ2-7	TRBD1	TGCGCCAGCAGCTGGGACAGATCCTACGAGCAGTACTTC	CASSWDRSYEQYF